This entry concerns a single T cell receptor beta chain. Its antigen is not identified. The sample originates from a study of T cell clones after liver transplantation. Background on the study: Without induction therapy, subjects received standard immunosuppression until 12-24 months post-transplant. Study-level findings and limits: Compared with third party-reactive sequences, donor-reactive ones declined more, independent of withdrawal success.

The CDR3 has 15 residues. The V gene end was trimmed by 5 bases and the J gene end by 6 bases; junction bases not matched to a gene: 13. Looked up from germline, CDR1 is SGHRS and CDR2 is YFSETQ. Here immunoSEQ multiplex PCR was the method, and the copy in TCRdb shows in-frame clones only, minus some. This sample has 55,000 to 75,000 clones, with 85% to 95% found just once. Source: CD4+ T cells from blood, taken around 25 months after liver transplant. This TCR derives from a human patient who received a liver transplant. Part of the T cell pool may stem from the graft donor. The chain links TRBV5-1 to TRBJ2-7; 8 bases agree with TRBD1. The CDR3 DNA reads as TGCGCCAGCAGTTTAGGTGGGACAGGCCGACTCGAGCAGTACTTC. This gives the protein CASSLGGTGRLEQYF.